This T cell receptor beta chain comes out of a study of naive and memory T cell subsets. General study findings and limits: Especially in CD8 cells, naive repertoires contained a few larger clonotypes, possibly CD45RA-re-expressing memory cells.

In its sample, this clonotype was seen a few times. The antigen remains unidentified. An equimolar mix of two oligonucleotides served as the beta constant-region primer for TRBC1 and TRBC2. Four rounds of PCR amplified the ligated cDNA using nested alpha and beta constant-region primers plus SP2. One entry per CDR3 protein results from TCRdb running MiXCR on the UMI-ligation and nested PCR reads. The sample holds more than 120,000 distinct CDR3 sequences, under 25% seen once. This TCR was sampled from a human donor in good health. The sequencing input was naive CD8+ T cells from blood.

CDR3 sequence reads: CASSKGGGDRGGPHTEAFF. CDR3 in DNA: TGTGCCAGCAGCAAAGGCGGGGGGGACAGGGGAGGCCCGCACACTGAAGCTTTCTTT. This rearrangement joins TRBV21-1 to TRBJ1-1; the listed D gene, TRBD1, was not tested against the DNA. TRBV21-1 has pseudogene status. This CDR3 has 19 amino acids.